This entry lists 11 T cell receptor beta chains sequenced from one sample in a study of blood T cells in healthy people across ages. For the second PCR, which ran for about 6 to 11 cycles, a sample-barcoded 5' primer and a J-beta primer mix were used. TCRdb re-called the 5' RACE reads through MiXCR, storing one row per CDR3 protein. The sample includes 650,000 to 1,000,000 distinct CDR3 sequences, around 36% of them seen just once. Specimen: blood. These receptors were obtained from a man between 18 and 35 years old in good health.

This clonotype has only a few counts. The V gene is TRBV12-5, the J gene TRBJ1-1, with D possibly TRBD1 on 6 matching bases. The germline CDR1 and CDR2 sequences are LGHNT and FRNRAP. Trimming cost V 4 bases and J 6 bases, with 21 bases left between them. The CDR3 sequence is 16 residues long. CDR3 in amino acids: CASGSNDYREGAEAFF. DNA for the CDR3: TGTGCTAGTGGTTCTAACGATTACAGGGAAGGAGCTGAAGCTTTCTTT.

The chain employs TRBV13 and TRBJ2-5; D remains unclear. This CDR3 has 14 amino acids. In germline, CDR1 is PRHDT, CDR2 FYEKMQ (reference sequence). V was clipped by 5 bases and J by 5 bases, with 15 bases between them. The DNA of the CDR3 is TGTGCCAGCAGCGGATCCCCGACCCGGGAGACCCAGTACTTC. The encoded protein is CASSGSPTRETQYF.

This chain uses TRBV4-3 with TRBJ2-5; 8 nucleotides agree with TRBD1. Per the germline V gene, CDR1 is LGHNA and CDR2 is YSLEER. The CDR3 extends over 16 amino acids. V shed 0 bases and J 11 bases; nucleotides not matched to a gene: 14. Here the CDR3 DNA reads TGCGCCAGCAGCCAAGAGAGTGTTCAGGGGGCGAACGGGCAGTACTTC. Amino acids: CASSQESVQGANGQYF.

In its sample, this clonotype was seen a few times. This chain joins TRBV4-1 and TRBJ1-4; D ambiguous. Trimming shortened V by 1 base and J by 5 bases, and 8 bases separated the two germline ends. The CDR3 is made up of 14 amino acids. The germline CDR1 and CDR2 sequences are MGHRA and YSYEKL. The CDR3 is CASSQGEMNEKLFF. The DNA for the CDR3 is TGCGCCAGCAGCCAAGGGGAAATGAATGAAAAACTGTTTTTT.

The J gene is TRBJ2-5, the V gene TRBV7-2; maybe TRBD2 (7 bases). V was clipped by 0 bases and J by 3 bases, with 14 bases between them. Germline CDR1 and CDR2: SGHTA and FQGNSA. The CDR3 runs 16 residues. The DNA of the CDR3 is TGTGCCAGCAGCTTAGCGGCGGGGGACAAGAAAGAGACCCAGTACTTC. It specifies CASSLAAGDKKETQYF.

The V gene is TRBV4-1, the J gene TRBJ2-1, with 12 bases fitting TRBD2. Germline V gene data show CDR1 as MGHRA and CDR2 as YSYEKL. The CDR3 loop spans 15 amino acids. Trimming removed 3 bases from V and 8 bases from J; junction bases left unmatched: 5. The CDR3 reads CASSQSSGGGYEQFF. The CDR3 DNA reads as TGCGCCAGCAGCCAGTCTAGCGGGGGGGGCTATGAGCAGTTCTTC.

The sample holds a few counts of this clonotype. Germline is not matched at one junction end, which may reflect a read error. V is TRBV7-7 and J is TRBJ2-3; D is uncertain. Germline V gene data show CDR1 as SSHAT and CDR2 as FNYEAQ (reference sequence). The CDR3 extends over 13 amino acids. CDR3 amino acids: CASSSLRQDTQYF. The CDR3 DNA reads as TGTGCTAGCAGCTCCCTAAGGCAGGATACGCAGTATTTT.

V is TRBV20-1 and J is TRBJ2-1; D perhaps matches TRBD1 (6 bases). This CDR3 comprises 13 residues. V lost 5 bases, J lost 7 bases, and 15 bases lay in between. Germline assignment: CDR1 DFQATT and CDR2 SNEGSKA (reference sequence). CDR3 amino acids: CSAGAGERNEQFF. CDR3 nucleotides: TGCAGTGCTGGGGCAGGGGAGCGGAATGAGCAGTTCTTC.

This clonotype was recorded many times. The chain carries TRBV5-1 and TRBJ2-3; 14 bases map to TRBD2. This CDR3 spans 15 amino acids. The V gene's germline CDR1 is SGHRS and CDR2 YFSETQ. J lost 5 bases, V lost 4 bases, and 3 bases had no gene match. The CDR3 DNA follows: TGCGCCAGCAGCGTTGGGACTAGCGGGGGAGATACGCAGTATTTT. Translated: CASSVGTSGGDTQYF.

This clonotype has more than one count but fewer than ten. The rearrangement joins TRBV20-1 to TRBJ2-3; D is unresolved. V lost 2 bases, J lost 5 bases, and 14 bases lay in between. Germline CDR1 reads DFQATT; CDR2 reads SNEGSKA (reference sequence). CDR3 size: 14 residues. This chain's CDR3 is CSARSPLIVDTQYF. The CDR3, as DNA: TGCAGTGCTAGATCCCCGCTCATCGTAGATACGCAGTATTTT.

The rearrangement joins TRBV12-3 or TRBV12-4 to TRBJ2-6; D tentatively reads TRBD1 or TRBD2 (5 bases each). Trimming stripped 8 bases from V and 1 base from J, with 24 bases between. The CDR3 has 19 amino acids. The CDR3 DNA follows: TGTGCCAGCTCTTCCTACTGGGACCATCGCGGGTCTGGGGCCAACGTCCTGACTTTC. Translated: CASSSYWDHRGSGANVLTF.